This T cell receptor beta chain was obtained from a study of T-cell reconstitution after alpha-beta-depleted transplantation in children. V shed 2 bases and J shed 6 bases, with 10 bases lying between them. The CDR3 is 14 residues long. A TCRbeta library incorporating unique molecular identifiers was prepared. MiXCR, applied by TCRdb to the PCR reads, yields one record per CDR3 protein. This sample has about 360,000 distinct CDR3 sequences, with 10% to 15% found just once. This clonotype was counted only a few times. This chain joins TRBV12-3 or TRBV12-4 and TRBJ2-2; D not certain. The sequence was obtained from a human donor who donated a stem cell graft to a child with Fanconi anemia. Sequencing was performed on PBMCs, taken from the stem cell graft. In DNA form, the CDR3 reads TGTGCCAGCAGTTTAATAGGACCCCCCGGGGAGCTGTTTTTT. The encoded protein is CASSLIGPPGELFF.